This TCR beta chain is drawn from a study of human T cells and chemical hapten exposure. This clonotype was seen a handful of times. One entry per CDR3 protein results from TCRdb running MiXCR on the RACE reads. Of some 300,000 distinct CDR3 sequences listed, around 5.5% are singletons. Time point specified: pre-sensitization, week 0. Treatment here: therapeutic diphenylcyclopropenone sensitization with weekly scalp DPC. CDR1 LGHNA and CDR2 YNFKEQ come from the germline V gene. This CDR3 has 15 residues. J was trimmed by 0 bases and V by 4 bases; bases with no gene match: 4. The V and J genes are TRBV4-2 and TRBJ1-2; 8 bases align to TRBD1. The sample in question was whole blood, obtained in connection with sensitization to the hapten diphenylcyclopropenone (DPC). This receptor was identified in a woman aged 18-29 years with alopecia areata. Some clones in this sample may be carry-over from other donors' samples. The chain's CDR3 is CASSPPDRANYGYTF. The CDR3 DNA is TGTGCCAGCAGCCCCCCGGACAGGGCTAACTATGGCTACACCTTC.